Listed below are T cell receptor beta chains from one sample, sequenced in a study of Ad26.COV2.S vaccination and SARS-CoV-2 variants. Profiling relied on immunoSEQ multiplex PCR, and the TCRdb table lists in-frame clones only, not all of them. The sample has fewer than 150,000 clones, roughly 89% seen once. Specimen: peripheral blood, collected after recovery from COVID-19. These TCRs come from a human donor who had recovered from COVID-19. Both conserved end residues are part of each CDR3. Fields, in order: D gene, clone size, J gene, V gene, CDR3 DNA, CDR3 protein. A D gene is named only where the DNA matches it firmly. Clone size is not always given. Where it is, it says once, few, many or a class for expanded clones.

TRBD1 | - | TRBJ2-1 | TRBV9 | TGTGCCAGCAGCCCCCGGGACAGGGGGCCCAATGAGCAGTTCTTC | CASSPRDRGPNEQFF
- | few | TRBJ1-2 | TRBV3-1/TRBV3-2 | TGTGCCAGCAGCGAGGGAATTTATCAGAACTATGGCTACACCTTC | CASSEGIYQNYGYTF
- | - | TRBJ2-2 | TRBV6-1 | TGTGCCAGCAGTGAAGCAAGGGCAAGGGCGAACACCGGGGAGCTGTTTTTT | CASSEARARANTGELFF
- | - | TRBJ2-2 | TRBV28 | TGTGCCAGCAGTTTTAGAGATTTGTACACCGGGGAGCTGTTTTTT | CASSFRDLYTGELFF
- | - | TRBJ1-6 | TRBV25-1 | TGTGCCAGCAGTGAATGGGGACCCAACAATTCACCCCTCCACTTT | CASSEWGPNNSPLHF
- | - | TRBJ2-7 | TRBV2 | TGTGCCAGCAGCCTGACCTACGAGCAGTACTTC | CASSLTYEQYF
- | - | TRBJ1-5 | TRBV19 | TGTGCCAGTAGTATAGATCGCTATCAGCCCCAGCATTTT | CASSIDRYQPQHF
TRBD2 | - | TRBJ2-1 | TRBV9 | TGTGCCAGCAGCGTTAGCGGGGGGGCCAATGAGCAGTTCTTC | CASSVSGGANEQFF
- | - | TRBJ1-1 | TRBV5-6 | TGTGCCAGCAGCTTGGTTAATAGAGCAAGGGATGAAGCTTTCTTT | CASSLVNRARDEAFF
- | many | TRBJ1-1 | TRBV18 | TGTGCCAGCTCACCACCAGGCGGGGGAGTAGCTTTCTTT | CASSPPGGGVAFF
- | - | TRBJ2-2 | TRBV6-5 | TGTGCCAGCAGGGGGATCTCCGGGGAGCTGTTTTTT | CASRGISGELFF
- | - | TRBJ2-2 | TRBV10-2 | TGCGCCAGCAGTGACTGGGCAGCGCCAGGCACCGGGGAGCTGTTTTTT | CASSDWAAPGTGELFF
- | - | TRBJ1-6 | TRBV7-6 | TGTGCCAGCAGCTTAAACGGTCCAGGGCTTAATTCACCCCTCCACTTT | CASSLNGPGLNSPLHF
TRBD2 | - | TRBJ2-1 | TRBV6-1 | TGTGCCAGCAGTGCCCTCCAGGCGGGGGGGCTGAATAATGAGCAGTTCTTC | CASSALQAGGLNNEQFF
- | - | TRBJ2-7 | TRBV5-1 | TGCGCCAGCAGCTTGGTAGGCAGACCCTACGAGCAGTACTTC | CASSLVGRPYEQYF
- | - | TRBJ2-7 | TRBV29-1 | TGCAGCGTTGGGGGGGCCCAGGGCGAGCAGTACTTC | CSVGGAQGEQYF
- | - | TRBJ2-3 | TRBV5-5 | - | CASSLRGWDPPHGLRSIF
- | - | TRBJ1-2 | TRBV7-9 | TGTGCCAGCAGCTTAGACCTGTTACCTCCAGGGACGAATGGCTACACCTTC | CASSLDLLPPGTNGYTF
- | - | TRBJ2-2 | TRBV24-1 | TGTGCCACCAGTGATTTTACTCAAGGGGGTGGGGAGCTGTTTTTT | CATSDFTQGGGELFF
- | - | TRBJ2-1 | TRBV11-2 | TGTGCCAGCAGCCCCCGGCGCGAAAGGGATGAGCAGTTCTTC | CASSPRRERDEQFF
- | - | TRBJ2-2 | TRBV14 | TGTGCCAGCAGCCAAGAACTCCTTGGGGCCGGGGAGCTGTTTTTT | CASSQELLGAGELFF
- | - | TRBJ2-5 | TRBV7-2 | TGTGCCAGCAGATCTAGAAGGACTACCTTAATGAGGGGAGAGACCCAGTACTTC | CASRSRRTTLMRGETQYF
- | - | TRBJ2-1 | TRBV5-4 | TGTGCCAGCACCCCCGAAGAGAGCTCCTACAATGAGCAGTTCTTC | CASTPEESSYNEQFF
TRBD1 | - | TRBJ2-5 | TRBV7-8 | TGTGCCAGCAGCGCCGACAGGGGACGGGAGACCCAGTACTTC | CASSADRGRETQYF
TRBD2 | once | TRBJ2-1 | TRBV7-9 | TGTGCCAGCAGCCCCTGGTCCCTAGCGGGGGACTTCAATGAGCAGTTCTTC | CASSPWSLAGDFNEQFF
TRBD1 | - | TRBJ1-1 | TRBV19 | TGTGCCAGTAGTTTCCGGGACAGTTTGGGGGGCACTGAAGCTTTCTTT | CASSFRDSLGGTEAFF
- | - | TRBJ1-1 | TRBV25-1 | TGTGCCAGCAGTGCCCCGAACACTGAAGCTTTCTTT | CASSAPNTEAFF
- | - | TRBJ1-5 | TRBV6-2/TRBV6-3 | TGTGCCAGCAGTTACTCCCGGGGCAATCAGCCCCAGCATTTT | CASSYSRGNQPQHF
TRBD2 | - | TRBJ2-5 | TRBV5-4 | TGTGCCAGCAGCTTGAGCGGGACTCTCCAAGAGACCCAGTACTTC | CASSLSGTLQETQYF
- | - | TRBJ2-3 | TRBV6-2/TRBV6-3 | TGTGCCAGCAGTTACTCGAATCGCGGGAATCATAGAGATACGCAGTATTTT | CASSYSNRGNHRDTQYF
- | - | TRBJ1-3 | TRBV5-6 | TGTGCCAGCAGCTTGGCGGGGGGGCCTGGAAACACCATATATTTT | CASSLAGGPGNTIYF
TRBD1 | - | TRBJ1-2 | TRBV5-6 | TGTGCCAGCAGCTTAGAGGGGGCGGAGTATGGCTACACCTTC | CASSLEGAEYGYTF
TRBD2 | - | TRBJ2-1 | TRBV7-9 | TGTGCCAGCAGCCCAGCGGGGGCCCTCTACAATGAGCAGTTCTTC | CASSPAGALYNEQFF
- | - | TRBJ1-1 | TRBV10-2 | TGCGCCAGCAGTGATCGGAACACTGAAGCTTTCTTT | CASSDRNTEAFF
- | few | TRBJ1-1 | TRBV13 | TGTGCCACCCTAACGGGTTCAGGCACTGAAGCTTTCTTT | CATLTGSGTEAFF
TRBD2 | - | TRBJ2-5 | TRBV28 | TGTGCCAGCAGTTTTCAGCGGGGGGGACAAGAGACCCAGTACTTC | CASSFQRGGQETQYF
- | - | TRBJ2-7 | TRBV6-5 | TGTGCCAGCAGCGTTATGGACAGCGGCTCCTACGAGCAGTACTTC | CASSVMDSGSYEQYF
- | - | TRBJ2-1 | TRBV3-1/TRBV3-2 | TGTGCCAGCAGCCTAGACGCCGGGGGATACAATGAGCAGTTCTTC | CASSLDAGGYNEQFF
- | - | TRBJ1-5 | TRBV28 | TGTGCCAGCAGTTTTGGAAGCAATCAGCCCCAGCATTTT | CASSFGSNQPQHF
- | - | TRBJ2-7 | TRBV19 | TGTGCCAGTAGTCCCGAGGACGGGTTCGAGCAGTACTTC | CASSPEDGFEQYF
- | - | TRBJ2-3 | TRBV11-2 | TGTGCCAGCAGCTTAGAACCGGGCACAGATACGCAGTATTTT | CASSLEPGTDTQYF
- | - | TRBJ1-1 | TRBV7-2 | TGTGCCAGCAGCCCAGGGACGGCGATGAACACTGAAGCTTTCTTT | CASSPGTAMNTEAFF
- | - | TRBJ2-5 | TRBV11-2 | TGTGCCAGCAGCTTTTTAGAGACCCAGTACTTC | CASSFLETQYF
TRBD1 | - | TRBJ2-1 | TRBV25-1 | TGTGCCAGCAGTGCAACAGACAGGGGGGCCTCCAATGAGCAGTTCTTC | CASSATDRGASNEQFF
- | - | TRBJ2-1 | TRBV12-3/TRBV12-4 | TGTGCCAGCAGTTTTGGGTGGAATGAGCAGTTCTTC | CASSFGWNEQFF
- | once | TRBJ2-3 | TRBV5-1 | TGCGCCAGCAGCCGCCCTGACCCGGCCGGGGATACGCAGTATTTT | CASSRPDPAGDTQYF
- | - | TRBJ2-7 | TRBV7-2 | TGTGCCAGCAGCTACGGATCGGGTACGACCTACGAGCAGTACTTC | CASSYGSGTTYEQYF
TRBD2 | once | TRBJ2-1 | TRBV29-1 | TGCAGCGTTGAAGATCCCTTGACTAGCGGGGGGCGCAATGAGCAGTTCTTC | CSVEDPLTSGGRNEQFF
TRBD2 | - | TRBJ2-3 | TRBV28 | TGTGCCAGCAGTTTAGGTATAGCGGGGCCCACAGATACGCAGTATTTT | CASSLGIAGPTDTQYF
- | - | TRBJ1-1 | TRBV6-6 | TGTGCCATTTCCGGGGAACTTAACACTGAAGCTTTCTTT | CAISGELNTEAFF
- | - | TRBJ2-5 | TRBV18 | TGTGCCAGCTCACCAGGCAGCCGTGTGTCCCAGTACTTC | CASSPGSRVSQYF
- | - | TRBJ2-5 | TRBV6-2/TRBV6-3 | TGTGCCAGCAGTTACGGTCGTCAGGGCAAAGAGACCCAGTACTTC | CASSYGRQGKETQYF
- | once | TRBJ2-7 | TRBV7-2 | TGTGCCAGCAGCAGGACAGCTAGCTCCTACGAGCAGTACTTC | CASSRTASSYEQYF
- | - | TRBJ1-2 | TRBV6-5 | TGTGCCAGCAGTTACTCTACCGGGACCGGCTACACCTTC | CASSYSTGTGYTF
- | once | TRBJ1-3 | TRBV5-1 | TGCGCCAGCAGCTTGAACGGGGGGCCTGGAAACACCATATATTTT | CASSLNGGPGNTIYF
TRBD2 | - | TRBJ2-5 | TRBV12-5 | TGTGCTAGTGGGATAGCGGGTGAGACCCAGTACTTC | CASGIAGETQYF
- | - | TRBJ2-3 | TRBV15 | TGTGCCACGGGACGGCCCCGGGATACGCAGTATTTT | CATGRPRDTQYF
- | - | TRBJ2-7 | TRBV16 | TGTGCCAGCAGCCCAGCCTCGACTGGGTACGAGCAGTACTTC | CASSPASTGYEQYF
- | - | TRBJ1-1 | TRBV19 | TGTGCCACCGCGGAGGGATTTGGGAACACTGAAGCTTTCTTT | CATAEGFGNTEAFF
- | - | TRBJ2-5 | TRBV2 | TGTGCCAGCAGTGTCAGCCCGGGGGTGGAGACCCAGTACTTC | CASSVSPGVETQYF